The 17 T cell receptor beta chains below all came from one sample that was sequenced in a study of blood T cell repertoires in COVID-19. Assay: immunoSEQ multiplex PCR; the TCRdb copy retains only in-frame clones and omits some. The top ten hold about 1.6% of the sample, which has under 250,000 clones, approximately 86% seen once. The sample comprised peripheral blood. These receptors were taken from an older woman who had recovered from COVID-19.

The V call is TRBV5-8, the J call TRBJ2-2; 8 positions match TRBD1. V was pared by 0 bases and J by 6 bases, with 4 bases of the junction left unmatched. Germline V gene sequence: CDR1 SGHTS, CDR2 YDEGEE. The CDR3 length is 15 residues. The chain's CDR3 is CASSLGQGFAGELFF. The CDR3 coding sequence is TGTGCCAGCAGCTTGGGACAGGGGTTCGCCGGGGAGCTGTTTTTT.

The V and J genes are TRBV27 and TRBJ1-4; D not certain. The CDR3 consists of 14 residues. V lost 3 bases and J lost 3, with 8 bases in between. CDR1 MNHEY and CDR2 SMNVEV come from the germline V gene (reference sequence). The CDR3 DNA sequence: TGTGCCAGCAGTTTGAGCGGACCTAATGAAAAACTGTTTTTT. Encoded protein: CASSLSGPNEKLFF.

The chain links TRBV7-2 to TRBJ2-1, with TRBD1 as a possible D gene (6 bases). In germline, CDR1 is SGHTA, CDR2 FQGNSA. This CDR3 contains 14 residues. Trimming removed 3 bases at V and 5 bases at J, with 11 bases between. Written as DNA, the CDR3 is TGTGCCAGCAGCTTTACCGGGACACACAATGAGCAGTTCTTC. This encodes CASSFTGTHNEQFF.

This chain joins TRBV6-5 and TRBJ2-2; D is uncertain. The CDR3 runs 12 residues. Trimming took 5 bases from V and 6 from J, leaving 7 bases between them. Germline V gives CDR1 MNHEY, CDR2 SVGAGI. CDR3 loop: CASSLLAGELFF. The CDR3 DNA is TGTGCCAGCAGTCTTTTAGCCGGGGAGCTGTTTTTT.

CDR3 sequence: CASSPWGRAKNIQYF. CDR3 bases: TGTGCCAGCAGCCCATGGGGGAGGGCGAAAAACATTCAGTACTTC. The chain recombines TRBV5-4 with TRBJ2-4; 7 bases agree with TRBD2. This CDR3 spans 15 amino acids. Trimming removed 4 bases from V and 4 bases from J; junction bases left unmatched: 8. Per germline, CDR1 SGHNT and CDR2 YYREEE (reference sequence).

The DNA for the CDR3 is TGTGCCAGCAGCTACAGGGGTCAGGGTGGCTACACCTTC. Translated: CASSYRGQGGYTF. The V and J genes are TRBV7-2 and TRBJ1-2; 7 bases match TRBD1. This CDR3 has 13 amino acids. CDR1 and CDR2 from the germline V gene are SGHTA and FQGNSA. Unmatched junction bases numbered 6, after V lost 4 bases and J lost 7 bases.

In DNA, the CDR3 is TGTGCCAGCTCACCACAAGGAGGGAGATGGGAAGAGACCCAGTACTTC. This codes for CASSPQGGRWEETQYF. The chain recombines TRBV18 with TRBJ2-5, with D possibly TRBD2 on 6 matching bases. The ends were cut back, 1 base at V and 3 bases at J, with 15 bases in the middle. Germline V CDR1 and CDR2: KGHSH, LQKENI. The CDR3 extends over 16 amino acids.

The CDR3: CASGNPGTGSGNTIYF. The CDR3 DNA reads as TGTGCCAGCGGAAATCCCGGGACAGGGTCTGGAAACACCATATATTTT. This chain links TRBV7-3 with TRBJ1-3, with 9 bases that match TRBD1. The ends lost 8 bases at V and 1 base at J; junction bases unmatched: 9. In germline, CDR1 is SGHTA, CDR2 FQGTGA. This CDR3 is built from 16 residues.

The table lists this clone with a count of one. In DNA form, the CDR3 reads TGTGCCAGCAGCGTCACTAGCGGGGGGATCGGGGAGCTGTTTTTT. This sequence encodes CASSVTSGGIGELFF. This chain connects TRBV7-2 to TRBJ2-2; 12 bases align to TRBD2. V was pared by 5 bases and J by 7 bases, with 5 bases of the junction left unmatched. The CDR3 is made up of 15 amino acids. Germline CDR1 is SGHTA and CDR2 is FQGNSA.

The chain combines TRBV4-2 with TRBJ2-7; 8 positions agree with TRBD2. After removal of 4 bases from V and 3 bases from J, the junction contained 8 bases not matched to a gene. This CDR3 spans 15 amino acids. In germline, CDR1 is LGHNA, CDR2 YNFKEQ. The CDR3 loop reads CASSPSDSGGYEQYF. CDR3 DNA: TGTGCCAGCAGCCCTTCGGACAGCGGGGGCTACGAGCAGTACTTC.

The V and J genes are TRBV12-3 or TRBV12-4 and TRBJ2-3; 13 nucleotides match TRBD2. CDR3 length: 13 residues. V gave up 7 bases and J gave up 9 bases; unmatched junction bases: 4. This CDR3 is CASKTSGGATQYF. Written as DNA, the CDR3 is TGTGCCAGCAAAACTAGCGGGGGGGCGACGCAGTATTTT.

This clone is a singleton in its sample. V and J are TRBV5-1 and TRBJ2-1, with 13 nucleotides matching TRBD2. J was trimmed by 7 bases and V by 8 bases; bases with no gene match: 3. Germline V gene sequence: CDR1 SGHRS, CDR2 YFSETQ. The CDR3 covers 13 residues. The chain's CDR3 is CASTSGGANEQFF. The CDR3 DNA reads TGCGCCAGTACTAGCGGGGGGGCGAATGAGCAGTTCTTC.

This clone was observed once. In nucleotides, the CDR3 is TGTGCCAGCAGCACAGGGGGCGATTCACCCCTCCACTTT. Amino acids: CASSTGGDSPLHF. The chain carries TRBV28 and TRBJ1-6; 9 bases line up with TRBD1. V was clipped by 6 bases and J by 8 bases; unmatched bases: 2. Germline V gene sequence: CDR1 MDHEN, CDR2 SYDVKM. The CDR3 loop spans 13 amino acids.

The chain carries TRBV4-3 and TRBJ2-5, with D possibly matching TRBD1 (6 bases). V was clipped by 1 base and J by 7 bases, with 10 bases between them. Germline V lookup: CDR1 LGHNA, CDR2 YSLEER. This CDR3 is 13 amino acids long. As DNA, the CDR3 is TGCGCCAGCAGCCAAGCCACAGGGAGGACCCAGTACTTC. It codes for CASSQATGRTQYF.

The V and J genes are TRBV4-2 and TRBJ1-1; D unresolved. V shed 1 base and J shed 0 bases, with 9 bases lying between them. CDR3 length: 15 residues. CDR1 is LGHNA, CDR2 YNFKEQ, per germline. The CDR3 loop reads CASSQGSGVNTEAFF. DNA for the CDR3: TGTGCCAGCAGCCAAGGTAGTGGAGTGAACACTGAAGCTTTCTTT.

The V call is TRBV7-2, the J call TRBJ2-7; TRBD2 agrees at 7 bases. The trim removed 3 bases at V and 5 bases at J, leaving 13 bases unmatched. CDR1 and CDR2 from the germline V gene are SGHTA and FQGNSA. This CDR3 is 16 amino acids long. The CDR3 loop is CASSFRASGVENEQYF. CDR3 DNA sequence: TGTGCCAGCAGCTTTCGAGCGAGCGGGGTCGAAAACGAGCAGTACTTC.

V gene TRBV19 combines with J gene TRBJ1-1; D might be TRBD1 (6 bases). The germline V gene has CDR1 LNHDA and CDR2 SQIVND (reference sequence). The CDR3 has 13 amino acids. The V end was cut by 8 bases, the J end by 5 bases, with 15 bases between. CDR3: CASVNRVWTEAFF. The DNA for the CDR3 is TGTGCCAGTGTCAACAGGGTATGGACTGAAGCTTTCTTT. Variable domain in full (rest from reference TRBV19 and TRBJ1-1): DGGITQSPKYLFRKEGQNVTLSCEQNLNHDAMYWYRQDPGQGLRLIYYSQIVNDFQKGDIAEGYSVSREKKESFPLTVTSAQKNPTAFYLCASVNRVWTEAFFGQGTRLTVV.